The 29 T cell receptor beta chains below come from one sample, sequenced in a study of blood T cell repertoires in COVID-19. TCRdb's copy holds only in-frame clones and misses some; the assay was immunoSEQ multiplex PCR. The sample consists of under 300,000 clones, 75% to 90% of them appearing once. Sequencing input: peripheral blood. Receptor source: a woman aged 60-75 years with active or convalescent COVID-19.

As for this clone: The sample carries other DNA sequences with the same CDR3. The V and J genes are TRBV5-1 and TRBJ2-7; D is perhaps TRBD2 (6 bases). Germline V gives CDR1 SGHRS, CDR2 YFSETQ. This CDR3 has 13 residues. The ends were cut back, 0 bases at V and 6 bases at J, with 10 bases in the middle. The CDR3 loop is CASSLGRGGEQYF. The CDR3 bases are TGCGCCAGCAGCTTGGGGCGGGGTGGCGAGCAGTACTTC.

This clone was recorded at least ten times. J is TRBJ2-7 and V is TRBV18; TRBD2 aligns across 9 bases. V shed 1 base and J 3 bases; nucleotides not matched to a gene: 4. Germline V gene lookup returns CDR1 KGHSH and CDR2 LQKENI. This CDR3 comprises 15 residues. Here the CDR3 DNA reads TGTGCCAGCTCACCACGGACTAGCGCTCACTACGAGCAGTACTTC. Its translation is CASSPRTSAHYEQYF.

This clone was recorded once. The chain is built from TRBV7-6 and TRBJ2-7; tentatively, D is TRBD1 (6 bases). V shed 1 base and J shed 2 bases, with 15 bases lying between them. The CDR3 runs 16 residues. Germline CDR1 is SGHVS and CDR2 is FNYEAQ. CDR3 DNA sequence: TGTGCCAGCAGCTTAGTGGCCACAGGGACCACCTACGAGCAGTACTTC. Protein sequence: CASSLVATGTTYEQYF. Based on the CDR3 plus reference TRBV7-6 and TRBJ2-7, the full variable domain is GAGVSQSPRYKVTKRGQDVALRCDPISGHVSLYWYRQALGQGPEFLTYFNYEAQQDKSGLPNDRFSAERPEGSISTLTIQRTEQRDSAMYRCASSLVATGTTYEQYFGPGTRLTVT.

V usage is TRBV27 and J usage is TRBJ2-5; 9 bases match TRBD1. CDR1 MNHEY and CDR2 SMNVEV come from the germline V gene (reference sequence). The CDR3 covers 15 residues. The J segment lost 3 bases and the V segment lost 3 bases, leaving 5 bases of the junction unmatched. The CDR3 nucleotides are TGTGCCAGCAGTTTCCGGACAGGGGCTAAAGAGACCCAGTACTTC. Translation gives CASSFRTGAKETQYF.

The rearrangement uses TRBV28 and TRBJ1-2; possible D gene TRBD1, 5 bases. The V end was cut by 2 bases, the J end by 7 bases, with 11 bases between. This CDR3 spans 13 amino acids. CDR1 is MDHEN and CDR2 is SYDVKM in the germline V gene. For the CDR3, the DNA is TGTGCCAGCAGTTTACCGTTGGGGCGTGGCTACACCTTC. This codes for CASSLPLGRGYTF.

The chain has TRBV7-2 and TRBJ1-1; D not resolved. Trimming removed 2 bases at V and 10 bases at J, with 20 bases between. Per the germline V gene, CDR1 is SGHTA and CDR2 is FQGNSA. This CDR3 has 15 residues. The CDR3 DNA follows: TGTGCCAGCAGCTTATCCGCGGTGTCGTCACTCGGAGCTTTCTTT. Encoded protein: CASSLSAVSSLGAFF.

The chain employs TRBV27 and TRBJ2-7, with 9 bases matching TRBD1. This CDR3 spans 16 amino acids. V was pared by 0 bases and J by 5 bases, with 8 bases of the junction left unmatched. In germline, CDR1 is MNHEY, CDR2 SMNVEV (reference sequence). CDR3 in amino acids: CASSLSIGTGINEQYF. CDR3 nucleotides: TGTGCCAGCAGTTTATCGATCGGGACAGGGATCAACGAGCAGTACTTC.

V usage is TRBV12-3 or TRBV12-4 and J usage is TRBJ1-2, with 7 bases matching TRBD1. The CDR3 length is 12 residues. V was clipped by 5 bases and J by 6 bases; unmatched bases: 3. The CDR3 coding sequence is TGTGCCAGCAGTCGACAGGGACATGGCTACACCTTC. Translated, it gives CASSRQGHGYTF.

This chain connects TRBV4-3 to TRBJ1-5, with a possible D match to TRBD1 (5 bases). The CDR3 is 15 amino acids. Germline CDR1 and CDR2: LGHNA and YSLEER. V was cut by 0 bases and J by 4 bases, with 10 bases left in between. CDR3 residues: CASSQDWTTNQPQHF. The DNA of the CDR3 is TGCGCCAGCAGCCAAGATTGGACAACAAATCAGCCCCAGCATTTT.

The chain links TRBV5-1 to TRBJ2-6, with D perhaps TRBD2 (6 bases). The CDR3 loop spans 14 amino acids. Trimming took off 0 bases at V and 12 bases at J, with 13 bases between the two ends. Germline V lookup: CDR1 SGHRS, CDR2 YFSETQ. CDR3 DNA: TGCGCCAGCAGCTTGGAAGGCTCCGGGGGCGTCCTGACTTTC. Translation: CASSLEGSGGVLTF.

This clone was seen a handful of times. V usage is TRBV30 and J usage is TRBJ1-1, with TRBD1 as a possible D gene (6 bases). The CDR3 has 16 residues. V was trimmed by 0 bases and J by 2 bases, leaving 16 bases between them. Germline V gene lookup returns CDR1 GTSNPN and CDR2 SVGIG (reference sequence). As DNA, the CDR3 is TGTGCCTGGAGTGTTGGAAGGGTTGGGGGCAACACTGAAGCTTTCTTT. This gives the protein CAWSVGRVGGNTEAFF.

This clone occurred a few times. CDR3 nucleotide sequence: TGTGCCAGCAGCTTAGAACAGGGGGCCTACTACGAGCAGTACTTC. It encodes CASSLEQGAYYEQYF. V gene TRBV11-1 combines with J gene TRBJ2-7; TRBD1 aligns across 9 bases. The CDR3 runs to 15 residues. Germline assignment: CDR1 SGHAT and CDR2 FQDESV (reference sequence). Losses at the gene ends were 1 base for V and 3 bases for J; bases not matched to a gene: 4.

V is TRBV6-5 and J is TRBJ1-6, with D hard to call. V lost 7 bases and J 0 bases, leaving 10 bases between the germline ends. CDR3 size: 15 residues. Per germline, CDR1 MNHEY and CDR2 SVGAGI. The CDR3 region is CASIPQNSYNSPLHF. The CDR3 nucleotides read TGTGCCAGCATCCCTCAGAACTCCTATAATTCACCCCTCCACTTT.

The V and J genes are TRBV3-1 (or the pseudogene TRBV3-2) and TRBJ2-3; TRBD1 matches at 8 bases. Trimming removed 10 bases from V and 5 bases from J; junction bases left unmatched: 8. CDR3 size: 13 residues. Germline V gives CDR1 LGHDT, CDR2 YNNKEL (reference sequence). The CDR3 reads CATRQGAGDTQYF. As DNA, the CDR3 is TGTGCCACTCGGCAGGGGGCGGGAGATACGCAGTATTTT.

The rearrangement joins TRBV29-1 to TRBJ2-1; the match to TRBD1 covers 12 bases. J gave up 5 bases and V 1 base, and 3 bases lay outside the gene matches. Germline values: CDR1 SQVTM, CDR2 ANQGSEA. The CDR3 is 15 amino acids. CDR3 sequence (DNA): TGCAGCGTTGAAGTTGGGACAGGGGGCGACAATGAGCAGTTCTTC. Protein product: CSVEVGTGGDNEQFF.

The rearrangement joins TRBV7-9 to TRBJ1-2; possible D gene TRBD1, 5 bases. Trimming took off 5 bases at V and 4 bases at J, with 14 bases between the two ends. CDR3 length: 14 residues. Germline-derived CDR1 and CDR2 are SEHNR and FQNEAQ (reference sequence). CDR3 loop: CASSKTELGYGYTF. CDR3 nucleotides: TGTGCCAGCAGCAAGACAGAGTTGGGCTATGGCTACACCTTC.

V usage is TRBV30 and J usage is TRBJ1-4, with D maybe TRBD1 (5 bases). Germline CDR1 GTSNPN, CDR2 SVGIG (reference sequence). CDR3 length: 11 amino acids. In DNA, the CDR3 is TGTGTGGGGCAGGGCGCTGAAAAACTGTTTTTT. Translation gives CVGQGAEKLFF.

This chain joins TRBV10-2 and TRBJ2-7; possibly TRBD2 for D (5 bases). With 0 bases removed from V and 6 bases from J, the gap between germline ends came to 12 bases. This CDR3 is 14 amino acids long. Germline V gene sequence: CDR1 WSHSY, CDR2 SAAADI. The CDR3 loop reads CASSESVWTGEQYF. Written as DNA, the CDR3 is TGCGCCAGCAGTGAGTCGGTCTGGACTGGCGAGCAGTACTTC.

This chain connects TRBV19 to TRBJ1-2; 8 nucleotides agree with TRBD1. With 7 bases clipped from V and 4 bases from J, the junction kept 8 bases outside the gene matches. There are 14 residues in the CDR3. CDR1 is LNHDA and CDR2 is SQIVND in the germline V gene (reference sequence). CDR3 protein: CASTPGGTGYGYTF. The CDR3 DNA follows: TGTGCCAGTACTCCAGGCGGGACAGGCTATGGCTACACCTTC.

The rearrangement links TRBV4-3 to TRBJ2-7, with 10 nucleotides matching TRBD2. The ends lost 2 bases at V and 2 bases at J; junction bases unmatched: 6. Germline CDR1 and CDR2: LGHNA and YSLEER. The CDR3 covers 16 residues. CDR3 bases: TGCGCCAGCAGCCAATCTCCCCTAGCGGGGGCCTACGAGCAGTACTTC. Its protein is CASSQSPLAGAYEQYF.

The sample holds one count of this clone. The chain is built from TRBV19 and TRBJ2-3, with TRBD2 as a possible D gene (7 bases). The germline gives CDR1 LNHDA, CDR2 SQIVND (reference sequence). This CDR3 region has 16 residues. The V end was cut by 5 bases, the J end by 2 bases, with 17 bases between. CDR3 region: CASSSRAGATTDTQYF. The DNA for the CDR3 is TGTGCCAGTAGTTCCCGGGCGGGGGCGACCACAGATACGCAGTATTTT. The full variable domain, its missing parts supplied by reference TRBV19 and TRBJ2-3, is DGGITQSPKYLFRKEGQNVTLSCEQNLNHDAMYWYRQDPGQGLRLIYYSQIVNDFQKGDIAEGYSVSREKKESFPLTVTSAQKNPTAFYLCASSSRAGATTDTQYFGPGTRLTVL.

J is TRBJ1-1 and V is TRBV19; tentative D call: TRBD1 (5 bases). This CDR3 has 14 residues. CDR1 LNHDA and CDR2 SQIVND come from the germline V gene (reference sequence). V shed 7 bases and J shed 4 bases, with 16 bases lying between them. CDR3 coding DNA: TGTGCCAGTAACCGCCAGGGAGGAAGCACTGAAGCTTTCTTT. Translated, it gives CASNRQGGSTEAFF.

This sequence joins TRBV21-1 and TRBJ2-3; TRBD1 was called by the table and not checked on the DNA. TRBV21-1 is designated a pseudogene. The CDR3 covers 16 residues. The CDR3 protein is CASSKNAGGSTDTQYF. CDR3 nucleotides: TGTGCCAGCAGCAAAAACGCAGGGGGGAGCACAGATACGCAGTATTTT.

This chain connects TRBV19 to TRBJ2-2; unclear D gene. V lost 4 bases and J lost 0, with 12 bases in between. The germline gives CDR1 LNHDA, CDR2 SQIVND (reference sequence). The CDR3 has 16 residues. Here the CDR3 reads CASSTSRVANTGELFF. The CDR3 DNA follows: TGTGCCAGTAGTACCTCTCGAGTCGCGAACACCGGGGAGCTGTTTTTT.

The gene calls are TRBV5-1 and TRBJ2-3; D is possibly TRBD2 (7 bases). The CDR3 runs 12 residues. Germline CDR1 SGHRS, CDR2 YFSETQ. V was clipped by 4 bases and J by 14 bases, with 17 bases between them. The CDR3 sequence: CASSPVAGGPYF. Here the CDR3 DNA reads TGCGCCAGCAGCCCTGTAGCCGGGGGGCCGTATTTT. The full variable domain, completed using reference TRBV5-1 and TRBJ2-3, is KAGVTQTPRYLIKTRGQQVTLSCSPISGHRSVSWYQQTPGQGLQFLFEYFSETQRNKGNFPGRFSGRQFSNSRSEMNVSTLELGDSALYLCASSPVAGGPYFGPGTRLTVL.

This chain joins TRBV4-1 and TRBJ2-3; D perhaps matches TRBD1 (5 bases). The V and J ends lost 2 bases and 3 bases respectively, with 18 bases between them. Germline V gene lookup returns CDR1 MGHRA and CDR2 YSYEKL. This CDR3 comprises 17 residues. This CDR3 reads CASSQSPPTGMTDTQYF. CDR3 bases: TGCGCCAGCAGCCAAAGCCCCCCCACAGGCATGACAGATACGCAGTATTTT.

The V gene is TRBV5-5, the J gene TRBJ2-3; TRBD1 is a possible D gene (7 bases). The V end lost 0 bases, the J end lost 4 bases, and 15 bases lay between the germline ends. Germline lookup yields CDR1 SGHKS and CDR2 YYEKEE (reference sequence). This CDR3 is 16 amino acids long. CDR3: CASSLGQGGMADTQYF. CDR3 bases: TGTGCCAGCAGCTTGGGCCAGGGGGGAATGGCAGATACGCAGTATTTT. The variable domain in full, completed from reference TRBV5-5 and TRBJ2-3, reads DAGVTQSPTHLIKTRGQQVTLRCSPISGHKSVSWYQQVLGQGPQFIFQYYEKEERGRGNFPDRFSARQFPNYSSELNVNALLLGDSALYLCASSLGQGGMADTQYFGPGTRLTVL.

The chain's CDR3 is CASSRGQTSNQPQHF. CDR3 DNA sequence: TGTGCCAGCTCACGGGGACAGACTAGCAATCAGCCCCAGCATTTT. This chain uses TRBV18 with TRBJ1-5, with 7 bases matching TRBD1. The CDR3 runs 15 residues. Germline V lookup: CDR1 KGHSH, CDR2 LQKENI. With 4 bases clipped from V and 0 bases from J, the junction kept 3 bases outside the gene matches.

V and J are TRBV6-5 and TRBJ2-7; D unresolved. Per germline, CDR1 MNHEY and CDR2 SVGAGI. The ends were cut back, 6 bases at V and 6 bases at J, with 15 bases in the middle. The CDR3 consists of 13 residues. The CDR3 DNA reads TGTGCCAGCAGCCTGACCGACTCGAGCGAGCAGTACTTC. It specifies CASSLTDSSEQYF.